This T cell receptor (beta chain) was sequenced in a study of blood T cell repertoires in COVID-19. Overall study context: Nucleic acid was either cDNA or gDNA, and it came from T cells, B-cell-depleted T cells, or PBMCs.

The protocol was immunoSEQ multiplex PCR, while the TCRdb copy is restricted to in-frame clones and leaves out a portion. The sample includes 270,000 or so clones, around 83% of them seen just once. Participants were aged about 18 to 90 years, lived in over 20 US areas, and enrolled virtually. Participants had their cohort set by participant-reported clinical history. Sequenced material: PBMCs or T cells enriched from blood (not recorded which). The receptor was isolated from a woman between 45 and 65 years old who had been exposed to COVID-19.

CDR3: CASSQNQGYTEAFF. In nucleotides, the CDR3 is TGTGCCAGCTCCCAAAACCAGGGGTACACTGAAGCTTTCTTT. The chain combines TRBV18 with TRBJ1-1; weak D call: TRBD1 (6 bases). Germline V CDR1 and CDR2: KGHSH, LQKENI. The CDR3 spans 14 residues. Trimming left V 6 bases short and J 3 bases short, with 14 bases between.